Following are 8 T cell receptor beta chains from one sample sequenced in a study of T-cell memory formation after mild COVID-19. TCRdb itself ran the 5' RACE reads through MiXCR, one entry per CDR3 protein. This table has about 560,000 distinct CDR3 sequences, approximately 21% appearing once. The specimen sequenced was PBMCs or a T cell subset sorted from them (not recorded which). These receptors were collected from an adult woman who had mild COVID-19 (a few samples of this study predate the infection). Cell type and time point are not known.

Only a few counts were recorded for this clonotype. CDR3 bases: TGTGCCAGCAGCTTAGCTCTGGACAGGGATTTAAACACCATATATTTT. It is translated as CASSLALDRDLNTIYF. The chain joins TRBV7-9 to TRBJ1-3, with 8 bases aligning to TRBD1. J was trimmed by 6 bases and V by 0 bases; bases with no gene match: 7. CDR3 length equals 16 residues. Germline V lookup: CDR1 SEHNR, CDR2 FQNEAQ (reference sequence).

V usage is TRBV3-1 and J usage is TRBJ2-5; D could derive from TRBD1 or TRBD2 (5 bases each). The CDR3 totals 15 residues. The V end lost 4 bases, the J end lost 5 bases, and 17 bases lay between the germline ends. Germline V gene data show CDR1 as LGHDT and CDR2 as YNNKEL (reference sequence). CDR3 in amino acids: CASSRLGPGRETQYF. CDR3 nucleotide sequence: TGTGCCAGCAGCCGACTGGGACCCGGCAGGGAGACCCAGTACTTC.

This chain joins TRBV12-3 or TRBV12-4 and TRBJ2-4; D remains unclear. The CDR3 totals 12 residues. V gave up 7 bases and J gave up 3 bases, with 7 bases separating them. The CDR3 region is CASTPGKNIQYF. The CDR3 bases are TGTGCCAGCACCCCTGGCAAAAACATTCAGTACTTC.

The V gene is TRBV7-2, the J gene TRBJ2-6; D might be TRBD2 (5 bases). Trimming pared 1 base from V and 13 bases from J, leaving 17 bases between. This CDR3 contains 15 residues. Per germline, CDR1 SGHTA and CDR2 FQGNSA. CDR3 sequence: CASSLGGQAVEVLTF. For the CDR3, the DNA is TGTGCCAGCAGCTTAGGCGGGCAGGCCGTAGAAGTCCTGACTTTC.

The rearrangement joins TRBV9 to TRBJ2-1; no clear D. V was cut by 0 bases and J by 8 bases, with 6 bases left in between. Germline loops: CDR1 SGDLS, CDR2 YYNGEE. CDR3 length equals 12 residues. CDR3 sequence: CASSVEGYEQFF. The CDR3 DNA follows: TGTGCCAGCAGCGTAGAAGGATATGAGCAGTTCTTC.

This clonotype was found many times. The rearrangement joins TRBV3-1 to TRBJ1-2, with D possibly TRBD1 on 5 matching bases. V was trimmed by 3 bases and J by 4 bases, leaving 21 bases between them. The CDR3 contains 17 residues. Germline V gene lookup returns CDR1 LGHDT and CDR2 YNNKEL (reference sequence). Written as DNA, the CDR3 is TGTGCCAGCAGCCAGCGCAAGATCCGGGACGCATCCTATGGCTACACCTTC. It encodes CASSQRKIRDASYGYTF.

The CDR3 region is CASSAQGSAKSNQPQHF. CDR3 nucleotide sequence: TGTGCCAGCAGCGCCCAGGGATCCGCGAAAAGCAATCAGCCCCAGCATTTT. This chain joins TRBV7-6 and TRBJ1-5, with D possibly matching TRBD1 (5 bases). The V gene's germline CDR1 is SGHVS and CDR2 FNYEAQ. The CDR3 contains 17 residues. Trimming took off 5 bases at V and 1 base at J, with 18 bases between the two ends.

The chain employs TRBV20-1 and TRBJ1-1; 8 bases map to TRBD1. The CDR3 spans 13 residues. Germline V gives CDR1 DFQATT, CDR2 SNEGSKA (reference sequence). The trim removed 2 bases at V and 11 bases at J, leaving 10 bases unmatched. The CDR3 spells CSARIRQGLLAFF. The CDR3 DNA reads as TGCAGTGCTAGAATTCGACAGGGGTTGTTGGCTTTCTTT.